This is a list of T cell receptor beta chains from one sample in a study of blood T cell repertoires in COVID-19. Clones were read by immunoSEQ multiplex PCR, and TCRdb kept only the in-frame ones, dropping some. The data contain roughly 300,000 clones, 75% to 90% of them seen just once; the ten biggest clones take up approximately 1.5%. Material for sequencing was peripheral blood. These receptors were collected from a woman between 40 and 50 years old who had recovered from COVID-19. CDR3s include the opening cysteine and the closing phenylalanine or tryptophan. Clone size is stated in some rows and not others, as once, few, many or a class when expanded.

j_gene: TRBJ1-4; abundance: .; v_gene: TRBV6-2/TRBV6-3; CDR3aa: CASSRWRDLFF
j_gene: TRBJ2-7; abundance: few; v_gene: TRBV6-1; CDR3aa: CASSEAFGEQYF
j_gene: TRBJ2-3; abundance: few; v_gene: TRBV6-5; CDR3aa: CASSFPGADTQYF
j_gene: TRBJ1-1; abundance: .; v_gene: TRBV27; CDR3aa: CASSPFPGLSNTEAFF
j_gene: TRBJ1-1; abundance: .; v_gene: TRBV19; CDR3aa: CASREGTEAFF
j_gene: TRBJ2-5; abundance: .; v_gene: TRBV3-1/TRBV3-2; CDR3aa: CASSIPGQGTETQYF
j_gene: TRBJ2-2; abundance: .; v_gene: TRBV30; CDR3aa: CAWSGVAGAMNTGELFF
j_gene: TRBJ2-3; abundance: .; v_gene: TRBV7-3; CDR3aa: CASSLGLRGGTDTQYF
j_gene: TRBJ1-2; abundance: .; v_gene: TRBV19; CDR3aa: CASSINGAVYGYTF
j_gene: TRBJ1-5; abundance: .; v_gene: TRBV6-6; CDR3aa: CASSSHRGADNQPQHF
j_gene: TRBJ1-1; abundance: .; v_gene: TRBV6-4; CDR3aa: CASRGDRGPTEAFF
j_gene: TRBJ1-2; abundance: .; v_gene: TRBV7-3; CDR3aa: CASSSPGTTYGYTF
j_gene: TRBJ2-1; abundance: .; v_gene: TRBV5-1; CDR3aa: CASSLAGVANNEQFF
j_gene: TRBJ1-1; abundance: .; v_gene: TRBV5-5; CDR3aa: CASSLGSGMGTEAFF
j_gene: TRBJ2-7; abundance: .; v_gene: TRBV4-2; CDR3aa: CASSLGLAASYEQYF
j_gene: TRBJ2-2; abundance: .; v_gene: TRBV19; CDR3aa: CASSIVRESSGELFF
j_gene: TRBJ2-7; abundance: once; v_gene: TRBV30; CDR3aa: CACAAQSKTYEQYF
j_gene: TRBJ1-1; abundance: few; v_gene: TRBV27; CDR3aa: CASSFGLQGGGTEAFF
j_gene: TRBJ2-1; abundance: .; v_gene: TRBV7-2; CDR3aa: CASSLVGTGLFF
j_gene: TRBJ1-6; abundance: once; v_gene: TRBV18; CDR3aa: CASSPMEGPYNSPLHF
j_gene: TRBJ2-3; abundance: .; v_gene: TRBV5-1; CDR3aa: CASSKAGTGGTDTQYF
j_gene: TRBJ1-1; abundance: .; v_gene: TRBV29-1; CDR3aa: CSVALGGIAFF
j_gene: TRBJ2-5; abundance: .; v_gene: TRBV24-1; CDR3aa: CATSDTHGETQYF
j_gene: TRBJ1-6; abundance: .; v_gene: TRBV30; CDR3aa: CARRPGQGAAPLHF
j_gene: TRBJ2-5; abundance: .; v_gene: TRBV5-4; CDR3aa: CASSLHVTGQETQYF
j_gene: TRBJ2-1; abundance: .; v_gene: TRBV10-3; CDR3aa: CAIRGLAGANNEQFF
j_gene: TRBJ1-3; abundance: .; v_gene: TRBV4-3; CDR3aa: CASSQDPGLGNTIYF
j_gene: TRBJ1-1; abundance: once; v_gene: TRBV4-1; CDR3aa: CASSQGGGAEAFF
j_gene: TRBJ1-1; abundance: .; v_gene: TRBV12-5; CDR3aa: CASGLLRPGGREAFF
j_gene: TRBJ1-5; abundance: .; v_gene: TRBV6-2/TRBV6-3; CDR3aa: CASSYEGRGYQPQHF
j_gene: TRBJ1-4; abundance: .; v_gene: TRBV19; CDR3aa: CASSIATGETNEKLFF
j_gene: TRBJ2-3; abundance: .; v_gene: TRBV10-3; CDR3aa: CAIAAGTGFLDTQYF
j_gene: TRBJ2-7; abundance: .; v_gene: TRBV2; CDR3aa: CASSEFYGQGSYEQYF
j_gene: TRBJ1-1; abundance: .; v_gene: TRBV9; CDR3aa: CASSVGSEAAEAFF
j_gene: TRBJ2-1; abundance: .; v_gene: TRBV19; CDR3aa: CASSMDRVSGEQFF
j_gene: TRBJ2-5; abundance: many; v_gene: TRBV3-1/TRBV3-2; CDR3aa: CASSLRGGGETQYF
j_gene: TRBJ1-1; abundance: .; v_gene: TRBV9; CDR3aa: CASSVGDSNTEAFF
j_gene: TRBJ1-4; abundance: .; v_gene: TRBV13; CDR3aa: CASSLGQGVEKLFF
j_gene: TRBJ2-7; abundance: .; v_gene: TRBV19; CDR3aa: CASSDEDSYEQYF
j_gene: TRBJ2-1; abundance: .; v_gene: TRBV6-1; CDR3aa: CASSDNYNEQFF
j_gene: TRBJ2-5; abundance: .; v_gene: TRBV18; CDR3aa: CASSPPGQGRETQYF
j_gene: TRBJ1-2; abundance: few; v_gene: TRBV7-2; CDR3aa: CASSLAQKNYGYTF
j_gene: TRBJ1-1; abundance: .; v_gene: TRBV7-9; CDR3aa: CASSPTPVAFF
j_gene: TRBJ2-2; abundance: .; v_gene: TRBV30; CDR3aa: CAWSVGLAAGELFF
j_gene: TRBJ1-5; abundance: .; v_gene: TRBV12-3/TRBV12-4; CDR3aa: CASTNRDQPQHF
j_gene: TRBJ2-5; abundance: many; v_gene: TRBV27; CDR3aa: CASSLSSGWETQYF